The 9 T cell receptor beta chains below come from one sample, sequenced in a study of shared clonotypes between healthy human individuals. Using immunoSEQ multiplex PCR, the repertoire was profiled, and TCRdb retains in-frame clones only, with some absent. The table includes over 2 million clones, about nine tenths detected once. The sequencing sample was made of naive CD4+ T cells from PBMCs. Indicated subset: CD45RA+ positively selected. The receptors shown here come from a man between 18 and 35 years old in good health. Some clones in this sample may be carry-over from other donors' samples.

The chain employs TRBV6-6 and TRBJ2-7; D ambiguous. This CDR3 is 14 amino acids long. The germline V and J ends were trimmed by 5 bases and 3 bases, with 14 bases remaining between them. Germline loops: CDR1 MNHNY, CDR2 SVGAGI (reference sequence). The CDR3 reads CASSAQLSVYEQYF. Here the CDR3 DNA reads TGTGCCAGCAGTGCACAATTATCGGTCTACGAGCAGTACTTC.

The rearrangement joins TRBV10-3 to TRBJ2-3, with D perhaps being TRBD1 or TRBD2 (5 bases each). This CDR3 region has 15 residues. Germline V lookup: CDR1 ENHRY, CDR2 SYGVKD. V lost 4 bases and J 5 bases, leaving 16 bases between the germline ends. The CDR3 reads CAISVERGAGDTQYF. In nucleotides, the CDR3 is TGTGCCATCAGTGTGGAACGAGGGGCCGGAGATACGCAGTATTTT.

The chain carries TRBV28 and TRBJ1-1; D unresolved. The CDR3 is 13 residues long. Between the trimmed V and J ends, which lost 4 bases and 1 base, there was a span of 7 bases. From germline, CDR1 is MDHEN and CDR2 SYDVKM. The CDR3, as DNA: TGTGCCAGCAGTTCGGTCCAGAACACTGAAGCTTTCTTT. This gives the protein CASSSVQNTEAFF.

V usage is TRBV27 and J usage is TRBJ2-7, with 10 bases matching TRBD1. V shed 5 bases and J 5 bases; nucleotides not matched to a gene: 6. From germline, CDR1 is MNHEY and CDR2 SMNVEV (reference sequence). The CDR3 is made up of 14 amino acids. The DNA of the CDR3 is TGTGCCAGCAGTCAGGACAGGGGGGGAAACGAGCAGTACTTC. Encoded protein: CASSQDRGGNEQYF.

The chain is built from TRBV28 and TRBJ1-3; maybe TRBD1 (6 bases). V lost 6 bases, J lost 4 bases, and 13 bases lay in between. Per the germline V gene, CDR1 is MDHEN and CDR2 is SYDVKM. This CDR3 spans 14 amino acids. The CDR3 nucleotides are TGTGCCAGCAGCCCGGGACACCGAGGAAACACCATATATTTT. Amino acids: CASSPGHRGNTIYF.

The V and J genes are TRBV5-1 and TRBJ1-5, with 7 bases identical to TRBD1. Trimming at V came to 4 bases and at J to 6 bases, leaving 4 bases not matched to a gene. The germline gives CDR1 SGHRS, CDR2 YFSETQ. The length of the CDR3 is 13 residues. The CDR3 loop reads CASSINRGQPQHF. The CDR3 DNA sequence: TGCGCCAGCAGCATAAACAGGGGTCAGCCCCAGCATTTT.

The genes are TRBV5-1 and TRBJ2-7; TRBD1 matches at 9 bases. The CDR3 extends over 16 amino acids. The ends lost 0 bases at V and 5 bases at J; junction bases unmatched: 9. Per the germline V gene, CDR1 is SGHRS and CDR2 is YFSETQ. CDR3 amino acids: CASSLGVAGQGDEQYF. The CDR3 DNA follows: TGCGCCAGCAGCTTGGGAGTCGCGGGACAGGGCGACGAGCAGTACTTC.

This sequence joins TRBV6-1 and TRBJ1-2; 9 nucleotides align to TRBD1. The ends lost 7 bases at V and 8 bases at J; junction bases unmatched: 11. This CDR3 has 14 residues. Germline-derived CDR1 and CDR2 are MNHNS and SASEGT. CDR3 sequence reads: CASTGTGIWFGYTF. Written as DNA, the CDR3 is TGTGCCAGCACCGGGACAGGGATTTGGTTCGGCTACACCTTC.

The genes are TRBV29-1 and TRBJ2-7; a possible D gene is TRBD2 (5 bases). Germline V gives CDR1 SQVTM, CDR2 ANQGSEA. The CDR3 is 15 amino acids. V lost 3 bases, J lost 6 bases, and 21 bases lay in between. The CDR3 loop is CSVEERRSSYPEQYF. For the CDR3, the DNA is TGCAGCGTTGAGGAACGTAGGTCTAGCTACCCCGAGCAGTACTTC.